Reported below is one T cell receptor (beta chain). What it binds is not known. Sequence at one end of the junction differs from germline and may be a read error. These data come from a study of shared clonotypes between healthy human individuals. Study findings and constraints: Approximately 4.5% was the fraction of naive CD4 clonotypes found shared across four donors. Clonotype sharing among the donors was expected to vary with sequencing depth.

The healthy adult donors were HIV-negative and reported no recent acute infections or vaccinations. The repertoire was sequenced with immunoSEQ multiplex PCR; TCRdb's copy has only in-frame clones and lacks some. The sample contains roughly 2.5 million clones, roughly 92% of which appear only once. Germline CDR1 SSHAT, CDR2 FNYEAQ (reference sequence). The CDR3 is 15 residues long. The material sequenced was naive CD4+ T cells sorted from blood. Subset: CD45RA+ positively selected. This TCR was sampled from a man between 18 and 35 years old in good health. The rearrangement links TRBV7-7 to TRBJ2-1; TRBD1 or TRBD2 may be the D gene (5 bases each). The CDR3 DNA is TGTGCTAGCAGCCGGGACGGCAGCTCCTACAATGAGCAGTTCTTC. This codes for CASSRDGSSYNEQFF.